Below, 8 T cell receptor beta chains from the same sample are listed, as sequenced in a study of T cells after somatic rescue of genetic block (dated by TCRdb to about 2020). The library was made by the immunoSEQ multiplex PCR assay. Here the immuneACCESS table is served through TCRdb, limited to in-frame sequences with V and J called. Missing clones are a known gap in these copies; in checked studies unresolved V genes cover under half, and the rest lacks a known reason. This sample holds 110,000 or so clones; about nine tenths were observed only once. The leading ten clones occupy 1.4% of the sample. Sequenced input: peripheral blood mononuclear cells (PBMCs). Receptors originate from a young woman.

The chain carries TRBV4-2 and TRBJ2-1; TRBD1 aligns across 7 bases. Unmatched junction bases numbered 3, after V lost 0 bases and J lost 7 bases. Germline CDR1 is LGHNA and CDR2 is YNFKEQ. The length of the CDR3 is 14 residues. CDR3 protein: CASSQDEGANEQFF. The DNA of the CDR3 is TGTGCCAGCAGCCAAGACGAGGGGGCGAATGAGCAGTTCTTC.

The chain carries TRBV5-1 and TRBJ2-3, with 9 bases matching TRBD1. This CDR3 is 15 amino acids long. In germline, CDR1 is SGHRS, CDR2 YFSETQ. The V and J ends lost 4 bases and 4 bases, in that order; junction bases with no gene match: 7. The CDR3 DNA follows: TGCGCCAGCAGCCGACAGGGGGTGGTCGCAGATACGCAGTATTTT. Translated, it gives CASSRQGVVADTQYF.

The rearrangement uses TRBV11-3 and TRBJ2-1; possible D gene TRBD1, 6 bases. The CDR3 is 14 residues long. Germline V gene data show CDR1 as SGHNT and CDR2 as YENEEA. The germline V and J ends were trimmed by 4 bases and 5 bases, with 12 bases remaining between them. The CDR3 loop is CASSYYRADNEQFF. CDR3 in DNA: TGTGCCAGCAGCTACTACAGGGCGGACAATGAGCAGTTCTTC. Full variable domain (remainder filled in from reference TRBV11-3 and TRBJ2-1): EAGVVQSPRYKIIEKKQPVAFWCNPISGHNTLYWYLQNLGQGPELLIRYENEEAVDDSQLPKDRFSAERLKGVDSTLKIQPAELGDSAVYLCASSYYRADNEQFFGPGTRLTVL.

The chain is built from TRBV6-6 and TRBJ1-1; D may be TRBD1 (6 bases). Germline loops: CDR1 MNHNY, CDR2 SVGAGI (reference sequence). The CDR3 extends over 14 amino acids. V was shortened by 2 bases and J by 7 bases, with 14 bases between the two germline ends. The CDR3 DNA is TGTGCCAGCAGTTACACCCCACAGGGCTTTGAAGCTTTCTTT. This sequence encodes CASSYTPQGFEAFF.

The CDR3 DNA reads as TGCGCCAGCAGCTCGGCGGGTAGCGGGGGGGCGCATGAGCAGTTCTTC. Amino acids: CASSSAGSGGAHEQFF. The gene calls are TRBV5-1 and TRBJ2-1; TRBD2 matches 11 bases. This CDR3 has 16 amino acids. J was trimmed by 8 bases and V by 3 bases; bases with no gene match: 10. CDR1 SGHRS and CDR2 YFSETQ come from the germline V gene.

The chain links TRBV30 to TRBJ2-3; D gene unclear. Germline V gene lookup returns CDR1 GTSNPN and CDR2 SVGIG (reference sequence). The CDR3 totals 12 residues. Trimming shortened V by 1 base and J by 2 bases, and 4 bases separated the two germline ends. In DNA form, the CDR3 reads TGTGCCTGGAGTGGACCCACAGATACGCAGTATTTT. Translation gives CAWSGPTDTQYF.

The rearrangement joins TRBV10-3 to TRBJ2-1, with a weak D call TRBD1 (6 bases). The V end lost 6 bases, the J end lost 3 bases, and 15 bases lay between the germline ends. The CDR3 totals 15 residues. In germline, CDR1 is ENHRY, CDR2 SYGVKD. CDR3 sequence (DNA): TGTGCCATCAGCAGGGGTGAGGCTGGCTACAATGAGCAGTTCTTC. It codes for CAISRGEAGYNEQFF.

The V call is TRBV5-1, the J call TRBJ2-5; D is unclear. Germline-derived CDR1 and CDR2 are SGHRS and YFSETQ. The ends were cut back, 0 bases at V and 0 bases at J, with 6 bases in the middle. The CDR3 consists of 14 residues. CDR3 sequence (DNA): TGCGCCAGCAGCTTGGACGTATACCAAGAGACCCAGTACTTC. It codes for CASSLDVYQETQYF. The full variable domain, rest sourced from reference TRBV5-1 and TRBJ2-5, is KAGVTQTPRYLIKTRGQQVTLSCSPISGHRSVSWYQQTPGQGLQFLFEYFSETQRNKGNFPGRFSGRQFSNSRSEMNVSTLELGDSALYLCASSLDVYQETQYFGPGTRLLVL.